Shown below are 13 T cell receptor beta chains from a single sample sequenced in a study of Graves' ophthalmopathy and Graves' hyperthyroidism. TCR beta CDR3 regions were amplified from RNA transcripts. RT-PCR in the first round used HTBI primers; a second-round multiplex PCR followed. TCRdb fed the multiplex PCR reads into MiXCR, producing one record per CDR3 protein. The sample comprises about 1.2 million distinct CDR3 sequences, 36% of which are singletons, and approximately 10% rests with the top ten. Material: peripheral blood or thyroid tissue (not recorded which). Receptors originate from an adult man with Graves' hyperthyroidism.

Concerning this clonotype itself: One end of the junction does not line up with germline, which may come from a read error. This chain uses TRBV7-2 with TRBJ2-6, with no clear D. CDR1 and CDR2 from the germline V gene are SGHTA and FQGNSA. The CDR3 loop spans 11 amino acids. For the CDR3, the DNA is TGTGCCAGCAGCTCGATCGTCACTGAAGCTTTC. Its translation is CASSSIVTEAF.

V gene TRBV7-9 combines with J gene TRBJ1-6; TRBD1 matches at 7 bases. This CDR3 region has 14 residues. Germline CDR1 is SEHNR and CDR2 is FQNEAQ (reference sequence). The ends lost 5 bases at V and 6 bases at J; junction bases unmatched: 4. CDR3 protein: CASSRQGSNSPLHF. CDR3 in DNA: TGTGCCAGCAGCCGACAGGGAAGTAATTCACCCCTCCACTTT. Together with reference TRBV7-9 and TRBJ1-6, the CDR3 gives the full variable domain: DTGVSQNPRHKITKRGQNVTFRCDPISEHNRLYWYRQTLGQGPEFLTYFQNEAQLEKSRLLSDRFSAERPKGSFSTLEIQRTEQGDSAMYLCASSRQGSNSPLHFGNGTRLTVT.

This clonotype was seen only a few times. The J gene is TRBJ1-1, the V gene TRBV6-1, with 7 bases fitting TRBD1. Germline V lookup: CDR1 MNHNS, CDR2 SASEGT. The length of the CDR3 is 14 residues. Trimming at V came to 4 bases and at J to 5 bases, leaving 7 bases not matched to a gene. The CDR3, as DNA: TGTGCCAGCAGTGGCAGACAGGGAATAACTGAAGCTTTCTTT. It translates to CASSGRQGITEAFF.

The chain employs TRBV7-9 and TRBJ1-6; 8 bases line up with TRBD1. Germline CDR1 SEHNR, CDR2 FQNEAQ (reference sequence). The V segment lost 2 bases and the J segment 8 bases; nucleotides outside the gene matches: 5. The CDR3 contains 15 residues. The chain's CDR3 is CASSLSQGADSPLHF. CDR3 nucleotides: TGTGCCAGCAGCTTAAGCCAGGGGGCTGATTCACCCCTCCACTTT.

The sample holds many counts of this clonotype. This chain joins TRBV15 and TRBJ1-5; D call uncertain. The CDR3 length is 15 residues. From germline, CDR1 is LNHNV and CDR2 YYDKDF (reference sequence). The V gene lost 1 base and the J gene lost 6 bases, with 13 bases spanning the gap. The DNA for the CDR3 is TGTGCCACCAGCAGAGCTGGAACGGTAGGTCAGCCCCAGCATTTT. This encodes CATSRAGTVGQPQHF.

The V and J genes are TRBV4-3 and TRBJ1-2, with D possibly being TRBD1 (6 bases). The CDR3 runs 15 residues. Looked up from germline, CDR1 is LGHNA and CDR2 is YSLEER. The V end was cut by 1 base, the J end by 6 bases, with 15 bases between. CDR3 nucleotide sequence: TGCGCCAGCAGCCAAGTTTTTACGGGACATGATGGCTACACCTTC. Its protein is CASSQVFTGHDGYTF.

The table lists this clonotype with a few counts. The chain recombines TRBV10-3 with TRBJ2-7; maybe TRBD1 (5 bases). The CDR3 spans 17 residues. The germline V and J ends were trimmed by 3 bases and 8 bases, with 26 bases remaining between them. In germline, CDR1 is ENHRY, CDR2 SYGVKD. CDR3 protein: CAISDEDSSSQGSQQYF. CDR3 sequence (DNA): TGTGCCATCAGTGATGAAGACAGCTCCTCGCAGGGAAGTCAGCAGTACTTC.

This clonotype was seen ten or more times. V is TRBV29-1 and J is TRBJ1-2; D gene uncertain. Trimming cost V 5 bases and J 7 bases, with 23 bases left between them. The CDR3 covers 15 residues. Germline loops: CDR1 SQVTM, CDR2 ANQGSEA. CDR3 loop: CSVPSRAPRNSGYTF. CDR3 nucleotides: TGCAGCGTTCCAAGTCGGGCTCCTCGTAATAGTGGCTACACCTTC. Complete variable domain (other parts from reference TRBV29-1 and TRBJ1-2): SAVISQKPSRDICQRGTSLTIQCQVDSQVTMMFWYRQQPGQSLTLIATANQGSEATYESGFVIDKFPISRPNLTFSTLTVSNMSPEDSSIYLCSVPSRAPRNSGYTFGSGTRLTVV.

This clonotype appeared a single time. The junction does not match germline at one end; this may be a read error. This chain uses TRBV10-3 with TRBJ1-1; maybe TRBD1 (5 bases). CDR1 and CDR2 from the germline V gene are ENHRY and SYGVKD. This CDR3 region has 13 residues. In DNA, the CDR3 is TGTGCCAGCAGTCAACAGGAGAAGACTGAAGCTTTCTTT. Translation gives CASSQQEKTEAFF.

Concerning this clonotype: Lacking the conserved final phenylalanine or tryptophan, this CDR3 likely reflects a read error. It is unclear where the CDR3 begins or ends on the DNA, so no DNA is shown, and the CDR3 is as TCRdb lists it. This sequence joins TRBV20-1 and TRBJ2-2; TRBD1 is the table's D call and was not checked against the DNA. Per germline, CDR1 DFQATT and CDR2 SNEGSKA (reference sequence). With termini counted, the CDR3 has 12 amino acids. CDR3 amino acids: CSAREGSGTGGI.

J is TRBJ2-7 and V is TRBV7-2, with 7 nucleotides matching TRBD1. V gave up 2 bases and J gave up 6 bases; unmatched junction bases: 7. The CDR3 consists of 14 residues. Per germline, CDR1 SGHTA and CDR2 FQGNSA. The CDR3 is CASSLHGQDCEQYF. The DNA of the CDR3 is TGTGCCAGCAGCTTACACGGACAGGACTGCGAGCAGTACTTC.

CDR3 coding DNA: TGCAGCGTTTCCCGGGACAGAAATGGCTACACCTTC. It specifies CSVSRDRNGYTF. The V call is TRBV29-1, the J call TRBJ1-2; 7 bases map to TRBD1. The ends lost 5 bases at V and 6 bases at J; junction bases unmatched: 6. The germline CDR1 and CDR2 sequences are SQVTM and ANQGSEA. There are 12 residues in the CDR3.

This clonotype was counted between two and nine times. The chain recombines TRBV5-4 with TRBJ1-1; possible D gene TRBD1, 5 bases. Germline CDR1 and CDR2: SGHNT and YYREEE (reference sequence). V was cut by 4 bases and J by 7 bases, with 14 bases left in between. The CDR3 extends over 13 amino acids. CDR3 DNA sequence: TGTGCCAGCAGCCAAGAAAGGGACGGTGAAGCTTTCTTT. Its translation is CASSQERDGEAFF.